This T cell receptor (beta chain) was identified in a study of blood T cell repertoires in COVID-19. This clone was seen more than once but under ten times. Profiling relied on immunoSEQ multiplex PCR, and the TCRdb table lists in-frame clones only, not all of them. The table records roughly 200,000 clones, approximately 78% of them present only once. The sequence was obtained from a woman aged 80 or older with COVID-19, enrolled during active disease. The material sequenced was peripheral blood.

The CDR3 nucleotides are TGTGCCAGTAGACCGAAGGCAGGGCCCTACGAGCAGTACTTC. Encoded protein: CASRPKAGPYEQYF. This rearrangement joins TRBV19 to TRBJ2-7, with a tentative D call TRBD1 (5 bases). Germline loops: CDR1 LNHDA, CDR2 SQIVND (reference sequence). This CDR3 has 14 amino acids. Trimming took 6 bases from V and 2 from J, leaving 14 bases between them.